This T cell receptor beta chain was recovered during a study of T cell responses to AZD1222 COVID-19 vaccine. Timing groups of about 4 and about 12 weeks for second doses were pooled. Notes on the study in general: Donors were chiefly white British, with a greater number of females, and clonal diversity was perhaps underestimated. Two doses of AZD1222 preceded a rise in Spike-specific TCR breadth and depth.

As regards this clone: The antigen is not known.

Libraries were prepared by immunoSEQ multiplex PCR; TCRdb keeps only in-frame clonotypes and omits some of them. Among under 200,000 clones listed, around 90% were seen once. The sequence came from an adult who received the AZD1222 COVID-19 vaccine. The sample consisted of peripheral blood, taken 28 days after the second AZD1222 dose.

The CDR3 DNA sequence: TGTGCCACCAGCAGAGAACAGGGAACCCCCTCCGGGCAAAAACTGTTTTTT. It codes for CATSREQGTPSGQKLFF. This chain uses TRBV15 with TRBJ1-4; D is possibly TRBD1 (6 bases). This CDR3 has 17 residues. V lost 0 bases and J lost 9, with 20 bases in between. The V gene's germline CDR1 is LNHNV and CDR2 YYDKDF (reference sequence).